The present entry profiles one T cell receptor beta chain with its context. Antigen: not known. The data were taken from a study of OX40 agonist ivuxolimab in advanced cancers. General observations from the study: On average, CD8+ T cells had more expanded clones than CD4+.

Method: immunoSEQ multiplex PCR; TCRdb's copy keeps in-frame clones and lacks some. The sample lists roughly 60,000 clones; around nine tenths were seen once. The material sequenced was CD4+ or CD8+ T cells sorted from blood, taken in a trial of the OX40 agonist ivuxolimab. The TCR comes from an adult with an advanced solid tumor such as melanoma, head and neck, liver or kidney cancer.

The CDR3: CASSLGGGRSYNEQFF. The CDR3 nucleotides read TGTGCCAGCAGCTTAGGGGGCGGGAGGTCCTACAATGAGCAGTTCTTC. The V gene is TRBV7-9, the J gene TRBJ2-1, with 8 bases aligning to TRBD2. The CDR3 covers 16 residues. V lost 1 base and J lost 1; bases outside the gene matches: 3. Germline loops: CDR1 SEHNR, CDR2 FQNEAQ (reference sequence).